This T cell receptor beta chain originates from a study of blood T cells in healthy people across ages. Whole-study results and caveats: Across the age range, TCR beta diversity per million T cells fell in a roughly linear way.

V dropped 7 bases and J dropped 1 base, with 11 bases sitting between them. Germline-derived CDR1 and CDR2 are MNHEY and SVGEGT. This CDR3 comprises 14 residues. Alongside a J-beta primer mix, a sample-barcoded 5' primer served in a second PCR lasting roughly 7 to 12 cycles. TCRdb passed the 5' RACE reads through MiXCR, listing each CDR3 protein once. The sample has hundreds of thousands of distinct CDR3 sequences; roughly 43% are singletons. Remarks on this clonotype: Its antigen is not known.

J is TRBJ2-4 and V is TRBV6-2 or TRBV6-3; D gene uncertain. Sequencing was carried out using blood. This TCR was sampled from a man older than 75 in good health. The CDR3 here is CASTELRAKNIQYF. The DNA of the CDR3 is TGTGCCAGCACTGAATTGAGGGCCAAAAACATTCAGTACTTC.